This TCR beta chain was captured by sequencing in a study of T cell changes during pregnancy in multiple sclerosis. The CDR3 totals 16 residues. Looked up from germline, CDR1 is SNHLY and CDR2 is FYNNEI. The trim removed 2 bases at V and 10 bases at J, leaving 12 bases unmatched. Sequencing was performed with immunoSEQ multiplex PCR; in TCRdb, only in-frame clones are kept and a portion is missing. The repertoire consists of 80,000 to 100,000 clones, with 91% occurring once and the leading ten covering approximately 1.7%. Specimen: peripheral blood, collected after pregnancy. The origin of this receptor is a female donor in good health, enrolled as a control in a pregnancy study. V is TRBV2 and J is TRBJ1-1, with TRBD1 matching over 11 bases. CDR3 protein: CASSESPGQGAHLAFF. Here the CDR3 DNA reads TGTGCCAGCAGTGAATCCCCAGGACAGGGGGCGCATCTAGCTTTCTTT. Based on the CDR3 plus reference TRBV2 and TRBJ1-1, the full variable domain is EPEVTQTPSHQVTQMGQEVILRCVPISNHLYFYWYRQILGQKVEFLVSFYNNEISEKSEIFDDQFSVERPDGSNFTLKIRSTKLEDSAMYFCASSESPGQGAHLAFFGQGTRLTVV.